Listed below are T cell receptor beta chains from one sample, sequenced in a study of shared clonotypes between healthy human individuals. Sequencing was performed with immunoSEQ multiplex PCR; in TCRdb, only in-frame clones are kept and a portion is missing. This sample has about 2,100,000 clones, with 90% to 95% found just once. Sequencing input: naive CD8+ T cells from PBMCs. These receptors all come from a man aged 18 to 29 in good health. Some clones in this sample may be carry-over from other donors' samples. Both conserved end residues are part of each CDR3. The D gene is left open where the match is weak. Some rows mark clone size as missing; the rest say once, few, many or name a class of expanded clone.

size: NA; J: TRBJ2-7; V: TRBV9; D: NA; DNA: TGTGCCAGCAGCGTAGGGAGGGGCGCCGAGCAGTACTTC; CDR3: CASSVGRGAEQYF
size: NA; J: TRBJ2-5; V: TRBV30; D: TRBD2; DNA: TGTGCCTGGGCGGATGAGGGACTAGCGGGACCTGAGACCCAGTACTTC; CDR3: CAWADEGLAGPETQYF
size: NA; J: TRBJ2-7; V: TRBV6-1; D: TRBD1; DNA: TGTGCCAGCAGCGACAGGGCTCTTTACGAGCAGTACTTC; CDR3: CASSDRALYEQYF
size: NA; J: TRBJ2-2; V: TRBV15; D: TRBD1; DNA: TGTGCCACCAGCAGGGACAGGGCGGACACCGGGGAGCTGTTTTTT; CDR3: CATSRDRADTGELFF
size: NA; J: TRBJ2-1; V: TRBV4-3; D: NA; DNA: TGCGCCAGCAGCGGCGATATGGCTAGCGACTACAATGAGCAGTTCTTC; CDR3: CASSGDMASDYNEQFF
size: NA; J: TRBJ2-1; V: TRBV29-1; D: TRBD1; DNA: TGCAGCGTTGAAGCTCCGGGACAGGGACCGTACAATGAGCAGTTCTTC; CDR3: CSVEAPGQGPYNEQFF
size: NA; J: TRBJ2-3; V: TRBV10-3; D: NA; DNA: TGTGCCATCAGTGACCCTGGCGAGAAGACAGATACGCAGTATTTT; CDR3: CAISDPGEKTDTQYF
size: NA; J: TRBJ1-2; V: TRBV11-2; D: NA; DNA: TGTGCCAGCAGCTTAACCCCGGACTACTATGGCTACACCTTC; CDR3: CASSLTPDYYGYTF
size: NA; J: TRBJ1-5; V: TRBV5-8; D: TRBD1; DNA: TGTGCCAGCAGCGCGGACAGGACCGATCAGCCCCAGCATTTT; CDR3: CASSADRTDQPQHF
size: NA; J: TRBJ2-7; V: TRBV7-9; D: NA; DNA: TGTGCCAGCAGCTACTTATCTAGCAGGGACCCCTACGAGCAGTACTTC; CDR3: CASSYLSSRDPYEQYF
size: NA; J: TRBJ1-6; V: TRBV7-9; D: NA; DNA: TGTGCCAGCAGCTTTGGAAATTCACCCCTCCACTTT; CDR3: CASSFGNSPLHF
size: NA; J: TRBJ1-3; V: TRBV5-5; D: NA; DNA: TGTGCCAGCAGCCTGGGAAGGATCCGGAGTTTT; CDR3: CASSLGRIRSF
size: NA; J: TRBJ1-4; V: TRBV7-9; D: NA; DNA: TGTGCCAGCAGCATAACAGGGCCGGCTAATGAAAAACTGTTTTTT; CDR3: CASSITGPANEKLFF
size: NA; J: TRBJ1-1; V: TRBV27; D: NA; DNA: TGTGCCAGCAGTTTAAGTTTAGGGGGGGCTGAAGCTTTCTTT; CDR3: CASSLSLGGAEAFF
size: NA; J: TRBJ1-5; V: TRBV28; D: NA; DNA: TGTGCCACCCAGAAGAGACAGGTAGTCAATCAGCCCCAGCATTTT; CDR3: CATQKRQVVNQPQHF
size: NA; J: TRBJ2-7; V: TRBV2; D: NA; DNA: TGTGCCAGCAGTGTCCCAGGGCGAGCCTACGAGCAGTACTTC; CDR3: CASSVPGRAYEQYF
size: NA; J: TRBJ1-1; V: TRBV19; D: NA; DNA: TGTGCCAGTAGTATAAGGGGCGGGACTGAAGCTTTCTTT; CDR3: CASSIRGGTEAFF
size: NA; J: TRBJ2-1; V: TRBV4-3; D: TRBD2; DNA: TGCGCCAGCAGCCAAGACGAGTTGGAGGGCGCCGGGACTAGCGGGAATGAGCAGTTCTTC; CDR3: CASSQDELEGAGTSGNEQFF
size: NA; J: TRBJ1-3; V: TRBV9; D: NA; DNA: TGTGCCAGCAGCCCGACCCAGAGGCTATCTGGAAACACCATATATTTT; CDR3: CASSPTQRLSGNTIYF
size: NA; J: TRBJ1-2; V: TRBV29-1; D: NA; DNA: TGCAGCGTTGAAGCTGGGAGCGGTCCGGGCTATGGCTACACCTTC; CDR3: CSVEAGSGPGYGYTF
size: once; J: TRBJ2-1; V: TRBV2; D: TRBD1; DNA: TGTGCCAGCCGGACAGGGGAACCTTACAATGAGCAGTTCTTC; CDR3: CASRTGEPYNEQFF
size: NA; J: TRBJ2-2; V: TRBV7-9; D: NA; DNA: TGTGCCAGCACCGGGCCTCCGGGCACCGGGGAGCTGTTTTTT; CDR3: CASTGPPGTGELFF
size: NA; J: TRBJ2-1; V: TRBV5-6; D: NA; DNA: TGTGCCAGCTCCGGGGTCTCCTACAATGAGCAGTTCTTC; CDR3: CASSGVSYNEQFF
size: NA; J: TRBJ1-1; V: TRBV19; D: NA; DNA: TGTGCCAGTAGCGCGACGTGGGGGCGCGATGAAGCTTTCTTT; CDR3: CASSATWGRDEAFF
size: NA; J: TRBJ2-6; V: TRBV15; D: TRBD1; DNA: TGTGCCACCAGCAGGGCCGGGACAGGAGACGTCCTGACTTTC; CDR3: CATSRAGTGDVLTF
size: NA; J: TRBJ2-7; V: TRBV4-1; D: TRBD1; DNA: TGCGCCAGCAGCCAAAAAATGGGGACAGGGCTAACCTACGAGCAGTACTTC; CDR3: CASSQKMGTGLTYEQYF
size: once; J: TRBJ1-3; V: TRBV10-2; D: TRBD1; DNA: TGCGCCAGCAGAGCAGGGGGCACCATATATTTT; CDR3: CASRAGGTIYF
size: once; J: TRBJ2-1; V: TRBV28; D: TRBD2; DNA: TGTGCCAGCAGTTTGAGACTAGCGGTCAACAATGAGCAGTTCTTC; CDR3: CASSLRLAVNNEQFF
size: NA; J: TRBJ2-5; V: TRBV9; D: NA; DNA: TGTGCCAGCAGCCCGAGGGGGGCGAGGGGGTTCGAAGAGACCCAGTACTTC; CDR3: CASSPRGARGFEETQYF
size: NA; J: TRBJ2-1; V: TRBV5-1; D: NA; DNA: TGCGCCAGCAGCCTGGCGGGCAGGGACAATGAGCAGTTCTTC; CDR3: CASSLAGRDNEQFF
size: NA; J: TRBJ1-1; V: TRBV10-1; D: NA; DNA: TGCGCCAGCAGTCGCGGGACTGAAGCTTTCTTT; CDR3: CASSRGTEAFF
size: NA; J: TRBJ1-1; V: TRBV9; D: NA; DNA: TGTGCCAGCAGCGCCTCAGGTAACACTGAAGCTTTCTTT; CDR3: CASSASGNTEAFF
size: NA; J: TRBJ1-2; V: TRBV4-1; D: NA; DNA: TGCGCCAGCAGCCACGGCCTTGAAGGGTACGGCTACACCTTC; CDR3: CASSHGLEGYGYTF
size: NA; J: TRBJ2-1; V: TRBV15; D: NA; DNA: TGTGCCACCAGCCCAGAACGGGGTAGCTCCTACAATGAGCAGTTCTTC; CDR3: CATSPERGSSYNEQFF
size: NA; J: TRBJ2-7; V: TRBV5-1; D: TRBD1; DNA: TGCGCCAGCAGCTTGGAGGGACAGGGGTACGAGCAGTACTTC; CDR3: CASSLEGQGYEQYF
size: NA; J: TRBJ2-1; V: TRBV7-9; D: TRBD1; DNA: TGTGCCAGCAGGTTGACAGGGGGGCCCTACAATGAGCAGTTCTTC; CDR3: CASRLTGGPYNEQFF
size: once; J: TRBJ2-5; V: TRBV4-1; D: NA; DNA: TGCGCCAGCAGCCAAGATCAAGTGGCGAGGAGCCAAGAGACCCAGTACTTC; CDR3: CASSQDQVARSQETQYF
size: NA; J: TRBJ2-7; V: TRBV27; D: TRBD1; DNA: TGTGCCAGCAGTTTACGCCCGGGACAGGTCTTCGAGCAGTACTTC; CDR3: CASSLRPGQVFEQYF
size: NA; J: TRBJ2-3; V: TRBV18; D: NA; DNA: TGTGCCAGCTCACCCACCTCCGGGACTAGCACAGATACGCAGTATTTT; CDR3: CASSPTSGTSTDTQYF
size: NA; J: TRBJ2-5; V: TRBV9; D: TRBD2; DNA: TGTGCCAGCAGCGTAGGGGGCGGGAGGGCCCAAGAGACCCAGTACTTC; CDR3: CASSVGGGRAQETQYF
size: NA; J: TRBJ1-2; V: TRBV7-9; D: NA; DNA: TGTGCCAGCAGCTTACCGGAGGGTGGCAGCCATAACTATGGCTACACCTTC; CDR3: CASSLPEGGSHNYGYTF
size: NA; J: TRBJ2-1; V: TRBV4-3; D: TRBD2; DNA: TGCGCCAGCAGCCTAGCGGGGGGGGGCGATGAGCAGTTCTTC; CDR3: CASSLAGGGDEQFF
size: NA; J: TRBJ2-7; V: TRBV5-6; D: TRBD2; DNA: TGTGCCAGCAGCTTGGCGACTAGCGGGAGTTGGTACGAGCAGTACTTC; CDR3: CASSLATSGSWYEQYF
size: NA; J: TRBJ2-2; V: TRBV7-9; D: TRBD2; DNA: TGTGCCAGCAGCCTACTAGCGGGGCAACCAACCGGGGAGCTGTTTTTT; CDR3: CASSLLAGQPTGELFF
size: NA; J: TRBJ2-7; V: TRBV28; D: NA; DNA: TGTGCCAGCAATTCCGGGACCTCTTACCGGACCTACGAGCAGTACTTC; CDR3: CASNSGTSYRTYEQYF
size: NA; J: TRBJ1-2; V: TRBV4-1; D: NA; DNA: TGCGCCAGCAGCCAATTCCCCCAGCCTAACTATGGCTACACCTTC; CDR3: CASSQFPQPNYGYTF